Following are 7 T cell receptor beta chains from one sample sequenced in a study of T-cell reconstitution after alpha-beta-depleted transplantation in children (dated by TCRdb to about 2016). The library was built by means of PCR. These reads were obtained on an Illumina HiSeq 2500. TCR libraries were prepared with molecular barcoding, using unique molecular identifiers to normalize TCRbeta repertoire quantification. In TCRdb, the public reads were trimmed at Q25 with fastp and aligned with MiXCR, with productive beta chains retained. Under each unique CDR3 protein, matching rows form one entry showing the most common genes and DNA. Counted in this sample were about 980,000 distinct CDR3 sequences; less than 30% of them appeared once. Jointly, the top ten make up approximately 30% of the sample. In the paper's terms, the treatment or condition label means: allogeneic hematopoietic cell transplantation with graft depleted of TCRalphabeta T cells and CD19 B cells.

The source material was PBMCs, mostly from graft donor cells, sampled 360 days after TCRalphabeta/CD19-depleted stem cell transplant. These receptors were collected from a boy in the first two years of life who had a stem cell transplant for SCID, so the T cells may come from the graft donor.

The chain couples TRBV13 to TRBJ2-1; D unresolved. Trimming removed 7 bases from V and 5 bases from J, with 12 bases in between. The CDR3 sequence is 13 residues long. Germline-derived CDR1 and CDR2 are PRHDT and FYEKMQ (reference sequence). CDR3: CASNTQENNEQFF. The CDR3 region has the DNA TGTGCCAGCAACACACAAGAAAACAATGAGCAGTTCTTC.

In this sample, this clonotype turned up a few times. The chain uses TRBV20-1 and TRBJ2-2; 8 bases match TRBD1. Germline V gene data show CDR1 as DFQATT and CDR2 as SNEGSKA (reference sequence). This CDR3 is built from 14 residues. The junction had 7 bases not matched to a gene; V was cut back by 3 bases and J by 7 bases. The DNA for the CDR3 is TGCAGTGCTAGGGACAGGGAAAGGGTCGGGGAGCTGTTTTTT. Residues: CSARDRERVGELFF.

The chain is built from TRBV6-2 or TRBV6-3 and TRBJ1-5; weak D call: TRBD1 (6 bases). Trimming shortened V by 8 bases and J by 6 bases, and 11 bases separated the two germline ends. This CDR3 spans 12 amino acids. Germline V CDR1 and CDR2: MNHEY, SVGEGT. The CDR3, as DNA: TGTGCCAGCCGCAGGGGCGGTCAGCCCCAGCATTTT. It codes for CASRRGGQPQHF.

This clonotype was observed a handful of times. The V and J genes are TRBV5-1 and TRBJ2-5, with 11 bases aligning to TRBD2. The trim removed 5 bases at V and 5 bases at J, leaving 17 bases unmatched. The CDR3 extends over 18 amino acids. Looked up from germline, CDR1 is SGHRS and CDR2 is YFSETQ. Here the CDR3 reads CASSFAGLAGPGRETQYF. CDR3 in DNA: TGCGCCAGCAGTTTCGCTGGACTAGCGGGTCCGGGCCGGGAGACCCAGTACTTC. Full variable domain (missing parts from reference TRBV5-1 and TRBJ2-5): KAGVTQTPRYLIKTRGQQVTLSCSPISGHRSVSWYQQTPGQGLQFLFEYFSETQRNKGNFPGRFSGRQFSNSRSEMNVSTLELGDSALYLCASSFAGLAGPGRETQYFGPGTRLLVL.

The table lists this clonotype with a few counts. V gene TRBV12-3 or TRBV12-4 combines with J gene TRBJ2-4; 16 positions match TRBD2. Losses at the gene ends were 5 bases for V and 2 bases for J; bases not matched to a gene: 9. The CDR3 sequence is 19 residues long. Here the CDR3 reads CASSPGTSGGASPKNIQYF. CDR3 coding DNA: TGTGCCAGCAGTCCAGGGACTAGCGGGGGGGCCTCTCCCAAAAACATTCAGTACTTC.

The chain carries TRBV28 and TRBJ2-5; no clear D gene. The CDR3 covers 16 residues. CDR1 and CDR2 from the germline V gene are MDHEN and SYDVKM. V was shortened by 3 bases and J by 0 bases, with 14 bases between the two germline ends. The CDR3 loop is CASSFWTAVNQETQYF. The CDR3 nucleotides are TGTGCCAGCAGTTTTTGGACGGCGGTGAACCAAGAGACCCAGTACTTC.

The chain joins TRBV5-1 to TRBJ2-2; D is uncertain. The CDR3 contains 14 residues. Trimming shortened V by 5 bases and J by 0 bases, and 8 bases separated the two germline ends. The germline gives CDR1 SGHRS, CDR2 YFSETQ. CDR3 bases: TGCGCCAGCAGGGCGGCCCCGAACACCGGGGAGCTGTTTTTT. Translated: CASRAAPNTGELFF.